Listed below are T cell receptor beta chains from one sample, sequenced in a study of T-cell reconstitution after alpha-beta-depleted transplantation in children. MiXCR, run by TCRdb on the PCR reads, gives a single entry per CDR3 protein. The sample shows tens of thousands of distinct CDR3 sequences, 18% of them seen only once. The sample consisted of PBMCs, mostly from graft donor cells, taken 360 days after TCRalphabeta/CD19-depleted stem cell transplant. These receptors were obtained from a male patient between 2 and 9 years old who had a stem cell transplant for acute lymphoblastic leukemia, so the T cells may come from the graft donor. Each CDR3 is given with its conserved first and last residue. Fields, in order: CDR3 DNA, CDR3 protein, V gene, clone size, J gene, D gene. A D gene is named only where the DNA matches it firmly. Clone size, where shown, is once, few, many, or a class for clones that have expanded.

DNA: TGTGCCAGCAGCTTAAACTCCTACGAGCAGTACTTC; CDR3: CASSLNSYEQYF; V: TRBV7-9; size: few; J: TRBJ2-7; D: -
DNA: TGTGCCAGCAGGGAGACTAGATCCACAGATACGCAGTATTTT; CDR3: CASRETRSTDTQYF; V: TRBV28; size: -; J: TRBJ2-3; D: -
DNA: TGTGCCAGCAGCGTCCGACTAGCGGGAGGGCCGCTTAGCTCCTACAATGAGCAGTTCTTC; CDR3: CASSVRLAGGPLSSYNEQFF; V: TRBV14; size: once; J: TRBJ2-1; D: TRBD2
DNA: TGCAGTGCTAGTAAGCGGGGGTACAAGTCCGACGAGCAGTACTTC; CDR3: CSASKRGYKSDEQYF; V: TRBV20-1; size: -; J: TRBJ2-7; D: TRBD2
DNA: TGCGCCAGCAGCTCGTTACCGGACAGCTGGGCGACAGCTTTCTTT; CDR3: CASSSLPDSWATAFF; V: TRBV5-1; size: few; J: TRBJ1-1; D: -
DNA: TGCAGTGCTACAAGGAACACTGAAGCTTTCTTT; CDR3: CSATRNTEAFF; V: TRBV20-1; size: -; J: TRBJ1-1; D: -
DNA: TGTGCCAGCAGCCCACTTGGACAGGGGTCCAATGAGCAGTTCTTC; CDR3: CASSPLGQGSNEQFF; V: TRBV7-2; size: -; J: TRBJ2-1; D: TRBD1
DNA: TGTGCCTGGAGTCCTCTCCGTGGGGGCTCCTACAATGAGCAGTTCTTC; CDR3: CAWSPLRGGSYNEQFF; V: TRBV30; size: few; J: TRBJ2-1; D: -
DNA: TGCGCCAGCAGTGATAGAGCGGGGATTGAGGGAGTAGTCGGGTACGAGCAGTACTTC; CDR3: CASSDRAGIEGVVGYEQYF; V: TRBV10-2; size: few; J: TRBJ2-7; D: TRBD2
DNA: TGCAGTGCGGTAGATATTATAGCGGGAGGCTACGAGCAGTACTTC; CDR3: CSAVDIIAGGYEQYF; V: TRBV20-1; size: few; J: TRBJ2-7; D: TRBD2
DNA: TGTGCCAGCAGTTTGGGGGGACACACGCCGAAGACCCAGTACTTC; CDR3: CASSLGGHTPKTQYF; V: TRBV27; size: many; J: TRBJ2-5; D: -
DNA: TGCAGTGCATGGACGGGAGGTCGCCAAGAGACCCAGTACTTC; CDR3: CSAWTGGRQETQYF; V: TRBV20-1; size: few; J: TRBJ2-5; D: TRBD2
DNA: TGCGCCAGCAGCTTGGGACGGGAAGAGCAGTACTTC; CDR3: CASSLGREEQYF; V: TRBV5-1; size: few; J: TRBJ2-7; D: -
DNA: TGCGCCAGCAGCTTGGAGGCAGGGCAAGGGAACACTGAAGCTTTCTTT; CDR3: CASSLEAGQGNTEAFF; V: TRBV5-1; size: few; J: TRBJ1-1; D: -